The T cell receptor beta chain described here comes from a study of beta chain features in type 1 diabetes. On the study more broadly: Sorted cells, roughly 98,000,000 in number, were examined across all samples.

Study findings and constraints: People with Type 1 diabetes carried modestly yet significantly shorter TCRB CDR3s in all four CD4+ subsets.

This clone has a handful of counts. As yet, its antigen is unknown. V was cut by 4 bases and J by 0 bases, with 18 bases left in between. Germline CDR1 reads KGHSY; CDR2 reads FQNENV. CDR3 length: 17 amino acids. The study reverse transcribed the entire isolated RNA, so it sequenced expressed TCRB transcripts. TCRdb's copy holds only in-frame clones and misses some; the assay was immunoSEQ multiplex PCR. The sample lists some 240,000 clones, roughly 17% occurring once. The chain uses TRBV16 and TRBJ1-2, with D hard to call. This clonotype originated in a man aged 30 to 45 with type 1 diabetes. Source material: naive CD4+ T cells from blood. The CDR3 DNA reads TGTGCCAGCAGCCTTTTCCCGGCACCCTCCCCTAACTATGGCTACACCTTC. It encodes CASSLFPAPSPNYGYTF.